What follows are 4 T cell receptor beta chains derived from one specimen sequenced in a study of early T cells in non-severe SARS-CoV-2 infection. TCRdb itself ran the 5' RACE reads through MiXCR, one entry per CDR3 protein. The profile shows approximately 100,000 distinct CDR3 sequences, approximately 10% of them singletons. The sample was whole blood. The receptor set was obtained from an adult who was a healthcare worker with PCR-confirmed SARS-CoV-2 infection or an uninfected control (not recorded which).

The CDR3 nucleotides are TGCAGCGTGGATCAACATGGAAATAACGAGCAGTACTTC. Its protein product is CSVDQHGNNEQYF. The chain links TRBV29-1 to TRBJ2-7; no firm D call. Germline CDR1 reads SQVTM; CDR2 reads ANQGSEA. The CDR3 runs to 13 residues. V was cut by 6 bases and J by 5 bases, with 17 bases left in between.

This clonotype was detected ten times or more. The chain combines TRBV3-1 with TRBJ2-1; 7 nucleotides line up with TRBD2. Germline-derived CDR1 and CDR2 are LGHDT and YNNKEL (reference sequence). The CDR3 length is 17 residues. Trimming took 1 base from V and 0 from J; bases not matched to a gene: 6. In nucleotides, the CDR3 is TGTGCCAGCAGCCAAGGAGTCACTAGCGACTCCTACAATGAGCAGTTCTTC. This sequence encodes CASSQGVTSDSYNEQFF.

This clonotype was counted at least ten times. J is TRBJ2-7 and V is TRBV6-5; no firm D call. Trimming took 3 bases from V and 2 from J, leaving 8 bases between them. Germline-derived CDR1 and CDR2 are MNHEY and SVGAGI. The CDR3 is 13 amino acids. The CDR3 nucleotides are TGTGCCAGCAGTTATAGGGCAGCCTACGAGCAGTACTTC. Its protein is CASSYRAAYEQYF.

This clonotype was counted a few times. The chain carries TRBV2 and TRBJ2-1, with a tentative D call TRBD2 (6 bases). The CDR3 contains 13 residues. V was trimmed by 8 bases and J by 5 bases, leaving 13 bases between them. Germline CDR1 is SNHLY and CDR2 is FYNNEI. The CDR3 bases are TGTGCCAGCTCGGGGGAGCAAAACAATGAGCAGTTCTTC. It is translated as CASSGEQNNEQFF.